A selection of T cell receptor beta chains follows, all from one sample in a study of blood T cell repertoires in COVID-19. The method was immunoSEQ multiplex PCR; TCRdb's version includes in-frame clones alone and lacks a portion of them. The table has roughly 330,000 clones, over 75% seen once; the top ten hold under 11%. The sample taken for sequencing was PBMCs or T cells enriched from blood (not recorded which). The receptor source for this set is a woman aged 18-29 years who had recovered from COVID-19. Each CDR3 is given with its conserved first and last residue. A D gene is named only where the DNA matches it firmly. Part of the rows lack a size; the others show once, few, many or a class for expanded clones.

few | TRBD1 | TRBJ1-1 | TRBV7-9 | CASSIGTGSDMNTEAFF | TGTGCCAGCAGCATTGGGACAGGTTCCGACATGAACACTGAAGCTTTCTTT
- | TRBD1 | TRBJ1-5 | TRBV9 | CASSEGAGSNQPQHF | TGTGCCAGCAGCGAGGGGGCGGGAAGCAATCAGCCCCAGCATTTT
- | - | TRBJ2-1 | TRBV3-1/TRBV3-2 | CASSQDPGIRVF | TGTGCCAGCAGCCAAGACCCGGGGATTCGGGTCTTC
- | - | TRBJ2-7 | TRBV18 | CASLPAASSYEQYF | TGTGCCAGCTTACCGGCGGCCAGCTCCTACGAGCAGTACTTC
- | TRBD1 | TRBJ2-7 | TRBV4-1 | CASSIPGQGAYEQYF | TGCGCCAGCAGCATACCGGGACAGGGCGCCTACGAGCAGTACTTC
- | - | TRBJ1-6 | TRBV4-1 | CASSQAQGLDSPLHF | TGCGCCAGCAGCCAAGCCCAGGGGTTGGATTCACCCCTCCACTTT
- | - | TRBJ1-1 | TRBV19 | CASSVVQGRNTEAFF | TGTGCCAGTAGTGTTGTTCAGGGGAGGAACACTGAAGCTTTCTTT
- | - | TRBJ1-3 | TRBV7-3 | CASSPAGRGTGNTIYF | TGTGCCAGCAGCCCAGCAGGCAGGGGAACTGGAAACACCATATATTTT
- | - | TRBJ2-7 | TRBV27 | CASGLSNYDEQYF | TGTGCCAGCGGACTCTCAAATTATGACGAGCAGTACTTC
- | TRBD2 | TRBJ2-3 | TRBV29-1 | CSGGLASTDTQYF | TGCAGCGGCGGACTAGCGAGCACAGATACGCAGTATTTT